This is a list of T cell receptor beta chains from one sample in a study of shared clonotypes between healthy human individuals. Only in-frame clones appear in the TCRdb table, and some are missing; sequencing was by immunoSEQ multiplex PCR. The table shows 950,000 to 1,300,000 clones, with roughly 70% occurring only once. The sequenced sample consisted of memory CD4+ T cells sorted from blood. These receptors all come from a man aged 18 to 35 in good health. Both conserved end residues are part of each CDR3. Each record gives: V gene, J gene, CDR3 protein.

V: TRBV7-2; J: TRBJ1-2; CDR3: CASSVGARGYTF
V: TRBV28; J: TRBJ2-2; CDR3: CASSWALALSGELFF
V: TRBV5-4; J: TRBJ1-3; CDR3: CASNTKGGGNTIYF
V: TRBV19; J: TRBJ2-2; CDR3: CASNTGSGTIPTGELFF
V: TRBV12-5; J: TRBJ1-3; CDR3: CASGLSPTGVSGNTIYF
V: TRBV9; J: TRBJ1-6; CDR3: CASDQGTNSPLHF
V: TRBV21-1; J: TRBJ1-3; CDR3: CAGVTGARSGNTIYF
V: TRBV5-5; J: TRBJ2-6; CDR3: CASSLIGDRGTGANVLTF
V: TRBV5-4; J: TRBJ2-1; CDR3: CASSLAGGIYNEQFF
V: TRBV6-5; J: TRBJ1-2; CDR3: CASRPPGQGNYGYTF
V: TRBV4-3; J: TRBJ2-3; CDR3: CASSVRDRAFTDTQYF
V: TRBV30; J: TRBJ1-3; CDR3: CAWKTGGSRNTIYF
V: TRBV6-4; J: TRBJ2-2; CDR3: CASSPASGSVDTGELFF
V: TRBV7-9; J: TRBJ2-2; CDR3: CASGRLAGTGELFF
V: TRBV10-3; J: TRBJ2-4; CDR3: CAISESGGERIQYF
V: TRBV7-9; J: TRBJ2-7; CDR3: CASSLAGGKTSYEQYF
V: TRBV10-1; J: TRBJ1-1; CDR3: CASSESTGRMNTEAFF
V: TRBV27; J: TRBJ2-1; CDR3: CASSFGGSVNGEQFF
V: TRBV13; J: TRBJ1-2; CDR3: CASSPATGFYGYTF
V: TRBV30; J: TRBJ1-3; CDR3: CAWSLPSGNTIYF
V: TRBV28; J: TRBJ2-3; CDR3: CASSSSGLDLTDTQYF
V: TRBV5-1; J: TRBJ1-1; CDR3: CASSSGQHYTEAFF
V: TRBV18; J: TRBJ2-5; CDR3: CASHRGPGETQYF
V: TRBV7-6; J: TRBJ1-6; CDR3: CASSFEGPSSYNSPLHF
V: TRBV15; J: TRBJ2-7; CDR3: CATSGGRGGTYEQYF
V: TRBV18; J: TRBJ1-1; CDR3: CASSPRGQDEAFF
V: TRBV5-1; J: TRBJ2-7; CDR3: CASSLQGGREQYF
V: TRBV6-5; J: TRBJ1-6; CDR3: CASSYSRQGDSPLHF
V: TRBV5-1; J: TRBJ2-6; CDR3: CASSAAFESGANVLTF
V: TRBV18; J: TRBJ1-2; CDR3: CASSPPGSGAGGYGYTF
V: TRBV5-6; J: TRBJ1-1; CDR3: CASSPDSENTEAFF
V: TRBV28; J: TRBJ2-7; CDR3: CASSERGPYEQYF
V: TRBV5-1; J: TRBJ2-1; CDR3: CASSLAGEYNEQFF
V: TRBV30; J: TRBJ1-6; CDR3: CAWSQLSSYNSPLHF
V: TRBV7-9; J: TRBJ2-4; CDR3: CASSQTGSQNIQYF
V: TRBV11-2; J: TRBJ1-1; CDR3: CASSGADREVFF
V: TRBV5-4; J: TRBJ2-7; CDR3: CASSKGLAGASEQYF
V: TRBV9; J: TRBJ2-7; CDR3: CASSERTDYEQYF
V: TRBV18; J: TRBJ2-2; CDR3: CASSPPARGPGELFF
V: TRBV12-1; J: TRBJ2-7; CDR3: CASSLRFRAYEQYF
V: TRBV10-3; J: TRBJ2-1; CDR3: CAIRASGSNEQFF
V: TRBV30; J: TRBJ1-3; CDR3: CAWSVKEISRDTIYF
V: TRBV5-1; J: TRBJ1-4; CDR3: CASSRNRGPDEKLFF
V: TRBV4-3; J: TRBJ2-5; CDR3: CASSQDRSRKETQYF
V: TRBV5-8; J: TRBJ2-1; CDR3: CASSLGDLYNEQFF
V: TRBV5-1; J: TRBJ1-4; CDR3: CASKSEGRSNEKLFF
V: TRBV6-1; J: TRBJ1-5; CDR3: CASSGWTDNQPQHF
V: TRBV7-9; J: TRBJ2-5; CDR3: CASSPWGGTGKETQYF
V: TRBV25-1; J: TRBJ2-5; CDR3: CASSDGLLIKETQYF
V: TRBV28; J: TRBJ2-5; CDR3: CASSLLGTARRQTQYF
V: TRBV2; J: TRBJ2-5; CDR3: CASSSGGAEYF
V: TRBV19; J: TRBJ2-5; CDR3: CASSKAGGLQETQYF
V: TRBV18; J: TRBJ1-6; CDR3: CASSPEKRPNSPLHF
V: TRBV18; J: TRBJ2-7; CDR3: CASSPQVRDRSYEQYF
V: TRBV13; J: TRBJ2-4; CDR3: CASSLGGQGMLAKNIQYF